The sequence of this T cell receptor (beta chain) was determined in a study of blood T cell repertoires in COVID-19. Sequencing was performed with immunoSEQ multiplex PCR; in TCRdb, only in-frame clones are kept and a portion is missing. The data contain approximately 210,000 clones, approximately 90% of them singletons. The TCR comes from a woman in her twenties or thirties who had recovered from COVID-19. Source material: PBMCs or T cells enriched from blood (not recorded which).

The DNA of the CDR3 is TGTGCCAGCCGACTCCAGGGGGCTCAGGAAAAACTGTTTTTT. Its translation: CASRLQGAQEKLFF. V usage is TRBV27 and J usage is TRBJ1-4; TRBD1 matches at 8 bases. The CDR3 runs to 14 residues. From germline, CDR1 is MNHEY and CDR2 SMNVEV (reference sequence). Unmatched junction bases numbered 10, after V lost 8 bases and J lost 8 bases.